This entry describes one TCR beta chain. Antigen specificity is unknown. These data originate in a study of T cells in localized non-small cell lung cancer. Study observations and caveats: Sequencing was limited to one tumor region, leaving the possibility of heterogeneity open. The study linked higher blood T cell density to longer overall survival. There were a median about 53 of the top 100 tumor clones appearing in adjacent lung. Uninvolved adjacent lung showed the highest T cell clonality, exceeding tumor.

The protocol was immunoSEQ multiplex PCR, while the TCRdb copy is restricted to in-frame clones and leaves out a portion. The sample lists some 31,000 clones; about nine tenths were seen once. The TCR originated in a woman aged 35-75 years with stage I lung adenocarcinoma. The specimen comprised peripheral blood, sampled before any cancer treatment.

The CDR3 here is CASSEGQGYQETQYF. The CDR3 DNA is TGCGCCAGCAGTGAAGGGCAGGGCTACCAAGAGACCCAGTACTTC. The chain links TRBV10-1 to TRBJ2-5, with D maybe TRBD1 (5 bases). CDR1 is WNHNN and CDR2 is SYGVQD in the germline V gene (reference sequence). This CDR3 has 15 residues. The ends were cut back, 3 bases at V and 0 bases at J, with 11 bases in the middle.